A single sample gave rise to the 28 T cell receptor beta chains below, sequenced in a study of CD8+CD57+ T cells in acquired aplastic anemia. TCR beta VDJ combinations and CDR3 sequences were profiled from genomic DNA. TCRdb used MiXCR to reprocess the reads, holding one entry per CDR3 protein. The repertoire holds around 130,000 distinct CDR3 sequences, 48% seen once, with about 2.3% in the top ten. The source material was sorted CD4+, CD8+, or CD8+CD57+ T cells (not recorded which) from PBMCs. The source is a human donor in good health, serving as a control.

This clonotype was detected a few times. This chain joins TRBV15 and TRBJ2-6; D is unresolved. The V end was cut by 1 base, the J end by 0 bases, with 4 bases between. Per the germline V gene, CDR1 is LNHNV and CDR2 is YYDKDF (reference sequence). CDR3 length: 15 amino acids. The CDR3 loop is CATSRGSSGANVLTF. CDR3 DNA sequence: TGTGCCACCAGCAGAGGAAGCTCTGGGGCCAACGTCCTGACTTTC.

The table lists this clonotype with a few counts. Possible read error: a much larger clone is one base away. CDR3 residues: CASGGQVSSSPLHF. Here the CDR3 DNA reads TGTGCCAGCGGCGGACAGGTCTCCTCTTCACCCCTCCACTTT. The V gene is TRBV9, the J gene TRBJ1-6, with TRBD1 matching 7 bases. The germline V gene has CDR1 SGDLS and CDR2 YYNGEE. This CDR3 contains 14 residues. Trimming took 7 bases from V and 9 from J; bases not matched to a gene: 10.

This chain links TRBV10-3 with TRBJ2-3; D is perhaps TRBD2 (7 bases). V was cut by 0 bases and J by 5 bases, with 15 bases left in between. The germline V gene has CDR1 ENHRY and CDR2 SYGVKD. This CDR3 has 16 amino acids. The CDR3 DNA is TGTGCCATCAGTGAGTCGAGGGGGGGCCTAAGAGATACGCAGTATTTT. The encoded protein is CAISESRGGLRDTQYF.

The chain employs TRBV3-1 and TRBJ2-1, with 9 positions matching TRBD1. V shed 6 bases, J shed 5 bases, and the junction held 8 bases outside the gene matches. CDR1 is LGHDT, CDR2 YNNKEL, per germline (reference sequence). The CDR3 runs 15 residues. In DNA, the CDR3 is TGTGCCAGCAGATTGGCCGGGACAGGGAACAATGAGCAGTTCTTC. Translating gives CASRLAGTGNNEQFF.

The sample holds many counts of this clonotype. This chain uses TRBV7-2 with TRBJ1-1, with D unclear. The V end lost 3 bases, the J end lost 7 bases, and 9 bases lay between the germline ends. This CDR3 has 12 residues. Germline CDR1 reads SGHTA; CDR2 reads FQGNSA. The CDR3 spells CASSFKGVEAFF. CDR3 nucleotide sequence: TGTGCCAGCAGCTTTAAGGGTGTTGAAGCTTTCTTT.

Only a few counts were recorded for this clonotype. CDR3 protein: CASSRRPSWSGGASGADTQYF. In DNA form, the CDR3 reads TGTGCCAGCAGCCGGCGACCCTCTTGGAGCGGGGGGGCCAGTGGTGCAGATACGCAGTATTTT. The chain combines TRBV11-2 with TRBJ2-3; 10 bases fit TRBD2. CDR1 SGHAT and CDR2 FQNNGV come from the germline V gene. The CDR3 covers 21 residues. Germline trimming cut 5 bases from V and 4 bases from J; bases unmatched to any gene: 24.

V usage is TRBV28 and J usage is TRBJ2-3, with TRBD2 matching over 12 bases. This CDR3 is built from 18 residues. Losses at the gene ends were 3 bases for V and 2 bases for J; bases not matched to a gene: 9. Germline V gene sequence: CDR1 MDHEN, CDR2 SYDVKM. This chain's CDR3 is CASSFVALAGGSTDTQYF. The DNA of the CDR3 is TGTGCCAGCAGTTTCGTGGCTCTAGCGGGGGGGTCCACAGATACGCAGTATTTT.

The rearrangement joins TRBV15 to TRBJ2-1; 7 bases match TRBD1. This CDR3 contains 15 residues. CDR1 is LNHNV and CDR2 is YYDKDF in the germline V gene (reference sequence). With V trimmed by 0 bases and J by 9 bases, 8 bases remained unmatched. The CDR3 DNA follows: TGTGCCACCAGCAGAGATCCACCCGGGGACAGTGAGCAGTTCTTC. It codes for CATSRDPPGDSEQFF.

The sample holds many counts of this clonotype. The CDR3 DNA follows: TGTGCCACCGGACTAGAGGGAGGCAATGAGCAGTTCTTC. Translation gives CATGLEGGNEQFF. The chain combines TRBV11-3 with TRBJ2-1; TRBD2 agrees at 7 bases. V lost 10 bases, J lost 6 bases, and 9 bases stayed unmatched. Germline loops: CDR1 SGHNT, CDR2 YENEEA. This CDR3 contains 13 residues.

This sequence joins TRBV29-1 and TRBJ1-3; perhaps TRBD1 as D (6 bases). Trimming shortened V by 4 bases and J by 4 bases, and 14 bases separated the two germline ends. This CDR3 spans 14 amino acids. The V gene's germline CDR1 is SQVTM and CDR2 ANQGSEA. This CDR3 is CSVAEGQTGNTIYF. As DNA, the CDR3 is TGCAGCGTTGCCGAGGGACAAACGGGAAACACCATATATTTT. The complete variable domain, with remaining parts taken from reference TRBV29-1 and TRBJ1-3, reads SAVISQKPSRDICQRGTSLTIQCQVDSQVTMMFWYRQQPGQSLTLIATANQGSEATYESGFVIDKFPISRPNLTFSTLTVSNMSPEDSSIYLCSVAEGQTGNTIYFGEGSWLTVV.

The chain is built from TRBV2 and TRBJ2-5; D might be TRBD2 (5 bases). The V gene's germline CDR1 is SNHLY and CDR2 FYNNEI. Trimming pared 5 bases from V and 5 bases from J, leaving 9 bases between. The CDR3 consists of 12 residues. The CDR3, as DNA: TGTGCCAGCAGTCAGGAGGCCGAGACCCAGTACTTC. Its translation: CASSQEAETQYF.

CDR3 amino acids: CSVETSSSGNTIYF. In DNA form, the CDR3 reads TGCAGCGTTGAAACAAGTAGCTCTGGAAACACCATATATTTT. The chain combines TRBV29-1 with TRBJ1-3, with D unresolved. Trimming removed 2 bases from V and 0 bases from J, with 8 bases in between. This CDR3 spans 14 amino acids. The germline V gene has CDR1 SQVTM and CDR2 ANQGSEA.

The chain employs TRBV7-2 and TRBJ2-5; possibly TRBD2 for D (6 bases). Germline V gives CDR1 SGHTA, CDR2 FQGNSA. With 5 bases removed from V and 4 bases from J, the gap between germline ends came to 17 bases. CDR3 length equals 15 residues. CDR3: CASSPGVGGGETQYF. DNA for the CDR3: TGTGCCAGCAGCCCAGGTGTTGGGGGAGGAGAGACCCAGTACTTC.

This clonotype was detected ten times or more. This chain connects TRBV6-1 to TRBJ2-7, with a tentative D call TRBD1 (5 bases). The germline gives CDR1 MNHNS, CDR2 SASEGT. The CDR3 runs 14 residues. Trimming removed 8 bases from V and 3 bases from J, with 17 bases in between. CDR3 sequence (DNA): TGTGCCAGCCGACCCCACAGGAAGGTCTACGAGCAGTACTTC. Translating gives CASRPHRKVYEQYF.

This clonotype has at least ten counts. The chain combines TRBV5-1 with TRBJ2-1; D uncertain. This CDR3 contains 14 residues. Trimming took 0 bases from V and 3 from J, leaving 7 bases between them. CDR1 and CDR2 from the germline V gene are SGHRS and YFSETQ. The CDR3 sequence: CASSLEQVYNEQFF. CDR3 nucleotide sequence: TGCGCCAGCAGCTTGGAACAAGTCTACAATGAGCAGTTCTTC. Supplemented by reference TRBV5-1 and TRBJ2-1, the full variable domain reads KAGVTQTPRYLIKTRGQQVTLSCSPISGHRSVSWYQQTPGQGLQFLFEYFSETQRNKGNFPGRFSGRQFSNSRSEMNVSTLELGDSALYLCASSLEQVYNEQFFGPGTRLTVL.

Details on this clonotype: Germline and junction disagree at one end, which may indicate a read error. The chain couples TRBV25-1 to TRBJ2-7; D gene ambiguous. Germline V gene data show CDR1 as MGHDK and CDR2 as SYGVNS. The CDR3 extends over 13 amino acids. The CDR3: CASNEYMSYEQYF. The CDR3 nucleotides are TGTGCCAGCAATGAATATATGAGTTACGAGCAGTACTTC.

The CDR3 loop reads CASSFGSSGGMTQYF. CDR3 DNA sequence: TGTGCCAGCAGCTTTGGGAGTAGCGGGGGGATGACCCAGTACTTC. The chain carries TRBV5-6 and TRBJ2-7; the match to TRBD2 covers 10 bases. The J call may be faulty, since TRBJ2-5 better matches the DNA end. There are 15 residues in the CDR3. Germline CDR1 and CDR2: SGHDT and YYEEEE.

This chain joins TRBV19 and TRBJ1-5; the D is unclear. V shed 11 bases and J shed 7 bases, with 21 bases lying between them. The CDR3 has 14 amino acids. CDR1 and CDR2 from the germline V gene are LNHDA and SQIVND (reference sequence). The CDR3 is CASKGPVGPQPQHF. The CDR3 region has the DNA TGTGCCTCAAAAGGGCCCGTAGGGCCGCAGCCCCAGCATTTT. Complete variable domain (other parts from reference TRBV19 and TRBJ1-5): DGGITQSPKYLFRKEGQNVTLSCEQNLNHDAMYWYRQDPGQGLRLIYYSQIVNDFQKGDIAEGYSVSREKKESFPLTVTSAQKNPTAFYLCASKGPVGPQPQHFGDGTRLSIL.

This clonotype was counted ten times or more. The V call is TRBV30, the J call TRBJ1-1; D call uncertain. CDR1 is GTSNPN, CDR2 SVGIG, per germline (reference sequence). The CDR3 length is 15 residues. Trimming took off 2 bases at V and 0 bases at J, with 13 bases between the two ends. CDR3 nucleotides: TGTGCCTGGAGTAGGGCAGCTAATATGAACACTGAAGCTTTCTTT. This encodes CAWSRAANMNTEAFF.

This clonotype has more than one count but fewer than ten. The chain links TRBV2 to TRBJ1-5; D might be TRBD1 (5 bases). The germline CDR1 and CDR2 sequences are SNHLY and FYNNEI. V was pared by 6 bases and J by 4 bases, with 10 bases between. This CDR3 region has 13 residues. The CDR3 DNA reads as TGTGCCAGCAGGGGGACGGTTAATCAGCCCCAGCATTTT. It translates to CASRGTVNQPQHF.

This clonotype is a singleton in its sample. V usage is TRBV24-1 and J usage is TRBJ2-7, with D possibly being TRBD2 (6 bases). Trimming left V 5 bases short and J 0 bases short, with 13 bases between. This CDR3 comprises 15 residues. From germline, CDR1 is KGHDR and CDR2 SFDVKD. The CDR3: CATSVGGVGSYEQYF. CDR3 sequence (DNA): TGTGCCACCAGTGTTGGCGGGGTGGGCTCCTACGAGCAGTACTTC.

The J gene is TRBJ1-2, the V gene TRBV20-1; 7 bases are shared with TRBD1. The CDR3 spans 13 residues. J lost 4 bases, V lost 5 bases, and 7 bases had no gene match. The V gene's germline CDR1 is DFQATT and CDR2 SNEGSKA (reference sequence). CDR3 coding DNA: TGCAGTGCTGACCCCGGACAGGTCTATGGCTACACCTTC. Protein sequence: CSADPGQVYGYTF.

The chain recombines TRBV7-3 with TRBJ2-2; D is unresolved. Trimming pared 2 bases from V and 6 bases from J, leaving 13 bases between. CDR1 is SGHTA and CDR2 is FQGTGA in the germline V gene. The CDR3 length is 15 residues. CDR3 sequence (DNA): TGTGCCAGCAGCTTAGCGGCTCCCGGAGCCGGGGAGCTGTTTTTT. Translating gives CASSLAAPGAGELFF.

Only a few counts were recorded for this clonotype. The chain couples TRBV10-3 to TRBJ1-2; 9 bases align to TRBD1. Trimming took 0 bases from V and 3 from J; bases not matched to a gene: 2. Per germline, CDR1 ENHRY and CDR2 SYGVKD. The CDR3 consists of 15 residues. CDR3 sequence: CAISESGQGHYGYTF. The CDR3 DNA sequence: TGTGCCATCAGTGAGTCGGGACAGGGACACTATGGCTACACCTTC.

CDR3 region: CATSRTQGAESFF. The CDR3 DNA reads as TGTGCCACCAGCAGAACTCAGGGGGCTGAGTCTTTCTTT. V gene TRBV15 combines with J gene TRBJ1-1; TRBD1 aligns across 8 bases. V was pared by 2 bases and J by 12 bases, with 8 bases of the junction left unmatched. CDR1 and CDR2 from the germline V gene are LNHNV and YYDKDF (reference sequence). CDR3 length equals 13 residues.

This clonotype was recorded only once. This chain joins TRBV12-3 or TRBV12-4 and TRBJ1-5; D is undetermined. The ends were cut back, 5 bases at V and 8 bases at J, with 16 bases in the middle. This CDR3 has 14 residues. CDR3 in DNA: TGTGCCAGCAGTCCGAGGGCAGGAGTAGAGCCCCAGCATTTT. As protein: CASSPRAGVEPQHF.

V is TRBV7-9 and J is TRBJ1-2; no clear D. Looked up from germline, CDR1 is SEHNR and CDR2 is FQNEAQ (reference sequence). V lost 5 bases to trimming and J lost 2 bases, with 9 bases between them. The CDR3 is 13 residues long. The DNA of the CDR3 is TGTGCCAGCAGCCCAAGTCCAAACTATGGCTACACCTTC. It is translated as CASSPSPNYGYTF.

There are many counts of this clonotype. V usage is TRBV4-2 and J usage is TRBJ2-2, with D perhaps assigned TRBD1 or TRBD2 (5 bases each). This CDR3 has 16 amino acids. The V end was cut by 2 bases, the J end by 6 bases, with 16 bases between. Germline CDR1 is LGHNA and CDR2 is YNFKEQ. Here the CDR3 reads CASSQSAVRGPGELFF. The CDR3 DNA reads as TGTGCCAGCAGCCAATCGGCTGTGAGGGGACCCGGGGAGCTGTTTTTT.